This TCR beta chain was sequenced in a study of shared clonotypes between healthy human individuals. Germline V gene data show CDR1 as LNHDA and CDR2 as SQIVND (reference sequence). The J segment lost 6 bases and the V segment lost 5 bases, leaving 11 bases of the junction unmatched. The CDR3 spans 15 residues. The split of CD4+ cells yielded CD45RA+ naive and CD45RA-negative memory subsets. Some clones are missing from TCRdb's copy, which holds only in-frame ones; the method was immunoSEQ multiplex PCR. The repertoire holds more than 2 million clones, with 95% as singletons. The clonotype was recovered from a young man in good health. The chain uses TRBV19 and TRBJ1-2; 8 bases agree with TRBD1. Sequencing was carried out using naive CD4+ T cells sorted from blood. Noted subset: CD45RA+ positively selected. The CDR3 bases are TGTGCCAGTAGTGCCCAGACAGGGGCGGCCAATGGCTACACCTTC. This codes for CASSAQTGAANGYTF.